Presented here are 27 T cell receptor beta chains from one specimen sequenced in a study of regulatory T cells in long-lasting Graves disease. Construction of the TCR beta libraries employed iRepertoire HTBI primers in conjunction with Arm-PCR of CDR3 regions. TCRdb ran MiXCR on the multiplex PCR reads and lists one entry per CDR3 protein. The top ten hold under 20% of the sample, which has about 620,000 distinct CDR3 sequences, roughly 15% seen once. Stated time point: newly diagnosed GD, antithyroid drugs for less than 3 months. The authors made the TCR library using RNA they extracted from PBMCs. The same sample was also used in a study of T cells in Graves' hyperthyroidism and ophthalmopathy.

The starting material was peripheral blood mononuclear cells (PBMCs), obtained at new diagnosis, from a patient treated with antithyroid drugs. The receptors derive from a woman aged 30 to 39 with Graves disease.

This sequence joins TRBV2 and TRBJ2-2; weak D call: TRBD2 (6 bases). Trimming pared 6 bases from V and 7 bases from J, leaving 12 bases between. This CDR3 spans 13 amino acids. CDR1 and CDR2 from the germline V gene are SNHLY and FYNNEI. This CDR3 is CASRRLEDGELFF. The CDR3 DNA sequence: TGTGCCAGCAGACGACTAGAGGACGGGGAGCTGTTTTTT.

This clonotype was detected many times. V gene TRBV2 combines with J gene TRBJ2-3; D unclear. Trimming shortened V by 4 bases and J by 4 bases, and 9 bases separated the two germline ends. CDR3 length equals 13 residues. CDR1 is SNHLY and CDR2 is FYNNEI in the germline V gene. The CDR3 DNA reads as TGTGCCAGCAGTGCCTGGGTGGCAGATACGCAGTATTTT. It codes for CASSAWVADTQYF.

This clonotype was recorded a few times. This sequence joins TRBV12-3 or TRBV12-4 and TRBJ1-5; D uncertain. The V gene lost 6 bases and the J gene lost 0 bases, with 6 bases spanning the gap. This CDR3 contains 13 residues. CDR3: CASRKNSNQPQHF. The CDR3 DNA reads TGTGCCAGCAGGAAAAATAGCAATCAGCCCCAGCATTTT.

V is TRBV5-4 and J is TRBJ2-7, with TRBD1 as a possible D gene (6 bases). CDR1 SGHNT and CDR2 YYREEE come from the germline V gene (reference sequence). V shed 6 bases and J shed 0 bases, with 7 bases lying between them. The CDR3 covers 12 residues. The CDR3 DNA follows: TGTGCCAGCAACAGGGACTCCTACGAGCAGTACTTC. Translating gives CASNRDSYEQYF.

The chain carries TRBV7-9 and TRBJ2-5, with 8 bases aligning to TRBD2. Germline CDR1 is SEHNR and CDR2 is FQNEAQ (reference sequence). V was pared by 7 bases and J by 3 bases, with 7 bases of the junction left unmatched. The CDR3 contains 14 residues. The CDR3 bases are TGTGCCAGCAACTACGGGAGGGCCGAAGAGACCCAGTACTTC. Amino acid sequence: CASNYGRAEETQYF. The full variable domain, completed using reference TRBV7-9 and TRBJ2-5, is DTGVSQNPRHKITKRGQNVTFRCDPISEHNRLYWYRQTLGQGPEFLTYFQNEAQLEKSRLLSDRFSAERPKGSFSTLEIQRTEQGDSAMYLCASNYGRAEETQYFGPGTRLLVL.

The gene calls are TRBV7-9 and TRBJ1-1, with D hard to call. CDR3 length: 12 residues. Looked up from germline, CDR1 is SEHNR and CDR2 is FQNEAQ (reference sequence). V lost 1 base to trimming and J lost 10 bases, with 10 bases between them. CDR3 loop: CASSLDQPGAFF. DNA for the CDR3: TGTGCCAGCAGCTTAGACCAGCCTGGAGCTTTCTTT.

In this sample, this clonotype turned up a few times. This may arise from a read error, as a much more abundant clone is one base away. The rearrangement links TRBV7-2 to TRBJ2-5; D not certain. The length of the CDR3 is 15 residues. CDR1 is SGHTA and CDR2 is FQGNSA in the germline V gene. V was pared by 5 bases and J by 2 bases, with 15 bases between. The DNA of the CDR3 is TGTGCCAGCAGCCGACAAGCAGGCTCACAAGAGACCCAGTACTTC. As protein: CASSRQAGSQETQYF.

This clonotype was seen more than once but under ten times. The chain carries TRBV5-1 and TRBJ2-1; D remains ambiguous. V was pared by 0 bases and J by 5 bases, with 6 bases between. CDR1 and CDR2 (germline): SGHRS, YFSETQ. This CDR3 contains 13 residues. The CDR3 nucleotides are TGCGCCAGCAGCTTGGAAGGGAACAATGAGCAGTTCTTC. Its translation is CASSLEGNNEQFF.

With regard to this clonotype: A much more abundant neighbour one base away suggests this may be a read error. This chain uses TRBV7-3 with TRBJ2-1; tentative D call: TRBD1 (6 bases). CDR1 is SGHTA, CDR2 FQGTGA, per germline. V dropped 2 bases and J dropped 2 bases, with 10 bases sitting between them. The CDR3 runs 15 residues. The chain's CDR3 is CASSLWDTTYNEQFF. The CDR3 DNA sequence: TGTGCCAGCAGCTTATGGGACACCACCTACAATGAGCAGTTCTTC.

In this sample, this clonotype turned up a few times. This chain links TRBV20-1 with TRBJ2-3; TRBD2 agrees at 11 bases. Germline assignment: CDR1 DFQATT and CDR2 SNEGSKA (reference sequence). The CDR3 has 15 amino acids. Trimming at V came to 3 bases and at J to 5 bases, leaving 7 bases not matched to a gene. CDR3 sequence: CSARVLAGAEDTQYF. The CDR3 DNA reads TGCAGTGCTAGGGTACTAGCGGGAGCGGAAGATACGCAGTATTTT.

This clonotype was seen repeatedly, ten times or more. V gene TRBV28 combines with J gene TRBJ2-1, with 7 bases lining up with TRBD2. Trimming cost V 3 bases and J 8 bases; bases outside gene matches: 13. Germline V lookup: CDR1 MDHEN, CDR2 SYDVKM. The CDR3 runs to 16 residues. Here the CDR3 reads CASSFEYGQGGHEQFF. CDR3 nucleotides: TGTGCCAGCAGTTTTGAGTACGGCCAGGGAGGGCATGAGCAGTTCTTC.

The table lists this clonotype with many counts. The chain uses TRBV7-9 and TRBJ2-3; tentatively, D is TRBD1 (6 bases). The length of the CDR3 is 16 residues. Germline lookup yields CDR1 SEHNR and CDR2 FQNEAQ (reference sequence). V was clipped by 1 base and J by 2 bases, with 13 bases between them. The CDR3 DNA is TGTGCCAGCAGCTTAGATCGGGCAGGGGCCACAGATACGCAGTATTTT. It is translated as CASSLDRAGATDTQYF. The full variable domain, its missing parts supplied by reference TRBV7-9 and TRBJ2-3, is DTGVSQNPRHKITKRGQNVTFRCDPISEHNRLYWYRQTLGQGPEFLTYFQNEAQLEKSRLLSDRFSAERPKGSFSTLEIQRTEQGDSAMYLCASSLDRAGATDTQYFGPGTRLTVL.

In this sample, this clonotype turned up many times. The rearrangement joins TRBV7-9 to TRBJ1-1; no reliable D call. CDR3 length: 14 residues. Per germline, CDR1 SEHNR and CDR2 FQNEAQ (reference sequence). V was clipped by 6 bases and J by 4 bases, with 15 bases between them. The CDR3 bases are TGTGCCAGCAGTTCTACGGGCGGAGGCACTGAAGCTTTCTTT. Encoded protein: CASSSTGGGTEAFF.

Many counts were recorded for this clonotype. The chain couples TRBV20-1 to TRBJ2-1; 11 bases are shared with TRBD2. CDR3 length: 15 residues. V lost 5 bases, J lost 3 bases, and 6 bases stayed unmatched. Per germline, CDR1 DFQATT and CDR2 SNEGSKA (reference sequence). In DNA, the CDR3 is TGCAGTGCTCTGGGACTAGCGGAGTTCTACAATGAGCAGTTCTTC. It is translated as CSALGLAEFYNEQFF.

This clonotype was counted many times. This chain links TRBV10-3 with TRBJ2-1; TRBD2 agrees at 11 bases. The CDR3 totals 17 residues. Germline trimming cut 0 bases from V and 9 bases from J; bases unmatched to any gene: 10. The germline V gene encodes CDR1 ENHRY and CDR2 SYGVKD. CDR3 amino acids: CAISESRISGRAGEQFF. The CDR3 nucleotides are TGTGCCATCAGTGAGTCACGGATTAGCGGGAGGGCCGGTGAGCAGTTCTTC.

Many counts were recorded for this clonotype. The chain combines TRBV27 with TRBJ1-5; 7 nucleotides align to TRBD1. After removal of 5 bases from V and 7 bases from J, the junction contained 14 bases not matched to a gene. Germline assignment: CDR1 MNHEY and CDR2 SMNVEV (reference sequence). CDR3 size: 16 residues. CDR3 sequence reads: CASSPRQGLGRQPQHF. DNA for the CDR3: TGTGCCAGCAGTCCCCGACAGGGATTGGGACGACAGCCCCAGCATTTT.

There are many counts of this clonotype. The genes are TRBV27 and TRBJ1-5; 8 bases are a match to TRBD1. The J segment lost 1 base and the V segment lost 5 bases, leaving 4 bases of the junction unmatched. Germline CDR1 and CDR2: MNHEY and SMNVEV (reference sequence). The CDR3 is 15 residues long. CDR3 in amino acids: CASSGQGQSNQPQHF. Written as DNA, the CDR3 is TGTGCCAGCAGTGGACAGGGTCAAAGCAATCAGCCCCAGCATTTT.

This clonotype has more than one count but fewer than ten. DNA of the CDR3: TGTGCCAGCATGCAGCGGGATATCTCCTACAATGAGCAGTTCTTC. It yields the protein CASMQRDISYNEQFF. The chain links TRBV27 to TRBJ2-1; 7 bases align to TRBD2. V lost 7 bases and J lost 0; bases outside the gene matches: 6. The CDR3 runs to 15 residues. Per germline, CDR1 MNHEY and CDR2 SMNVEV (reference sequence).

This clonotype was seen ten or more times. The chain uses TRBV2 and TRBJ2-7; D is possibly TRBD2 (5 bases). Germline V gene sequence: CDR1 SNHLY, CDR2 FYNNEI. Trimming cost V 6 bases and J 5 bases, with 8 bases left between them. The CDR3 is 11 amino acids. The CDR3 loop reads CASSSGDEQYF. CDR3 DNA: TGTGCCAGCAGCTCCGGGGACGAGCAGTACTTC. The full variable domain, with the rest looked up from reference TRBV2 and TRBJ2-7, is EPEVTQTPSHQVTQMGQEVILRCVPISNHLYFYWYRQILGQKVEFLVSFYNNEISEKSEIFDDQFSVERPDGSNFTLKIRSTKLEDSAMYFCASSSGDEQYFGPGTRLTVT.

The genes are TRBV10-2 and TRBJ2-5; TRBD2 matches 14 bases. After removal of 7 bases from V and 5 bases from J, the junction contained 9 bases not matched to a gene. The CDR3 runs 16 residues. Germline V gives CDR1 WSHSY, CDR2 SAAADI. CDR3 bases: TGCGCCAGCACCGAAGGGACTAGCGGGAGTAGGGAGACCCAGTACTTC. It specifies CASTEGTSGSRETQYF.

This clonotype came up many times. The chain carries TRBV12-3 or TRBV12-4 and TRBJ2-4, with 9 bases matching TRBD1. CDR3 length: 16 residues. With 5 bases clipped from V and 1 base from J, the junction kept 6 bases outside the gene matches. DNA for the CDR3: TGTGCCAGCAGTCAACAGGGGGCGGTTGCCAAAAACATTCAGTACTTC. The encoded protein is CASSQQGAVAKNIQYF.

V is TRBV28 and J is TRBJ2-2, with D maybe TRBD2 (5 bases). V was shortened by 7 bases and J by 12 bases, with 21 bases between the two germline ends. The CDR3 spans 14 residues. Germline V lookup: CDR1 MDHEN, CDR2 SYDVKM. In nucleotides, the CDR3 is TGTGCCAGCAAGGCCCGAGGGAACACCGGAAAGCTGTTTTTT. The encoded protein is CASKARGNTGKLFF.

This clonotype has more than one count but fewer than ten. The chain uses TRBV10-3 and TRBJ2-7; 10 nucleotides line up with TRBD2. The CDR3 is 14 amino acids. V trimming: 3 bases; J trimming: 5 bases; junction bases outside the gene matches: 4. Germline values: CDR1 ENHRY, CDR2 SYGVKD. The CDR3 loop reads CAISDRTSGNEQYF. The DNA of the CDR3 is TGTGCCATCAGTGATCGGACTAGCGGAAACGAGCAGTACTTC.

This clonotype has ten or more counts. This rearrangement joins TRBV20-1 to TRBJ1-1; TRBD1 is a possible D gene (6 bases). This CDR3 comprises 13 residues. Germline V gives CDR1 DFQATT, CDR2 SNEGSKA (reference sequence). V lost 5 bases to trimming and J lost 5 bases, with 15 bases between them. As DNA, the CDR3 is TGCAGTGCTTCCAATCAGGGGAGGACTGAAGCTTTCTTT. Residues: CSASNQGRTEAFF.

This clonotype has only a few counts. The chain combines TRBV5-1 with TRBJ2-2, with D unresolved. This CDR3 region has 13 residues. Germline-derived CDR1 and CDR2 are SGHRS and YFSETQ. V dropped 1 base and J dropped 7 bases, with 8 bases sitting between them. DNA for the CDR3: TGCGCCAGCAGCTTGTTTGGTGACGGGGAGCTGTTTTTT. It translates to CASSLFGDGELFF.

The rearrangement links TRBV20-1 to TRBJ1-6; the match to TRBD1 covers 9 bases. Germline trimming cut 8 bases from V and 10 bases from J; bases unmatched to any gene: 12. The CDR3 is made up of 14 amino acids. In germline, CDR1 is DFQATT, CDR2 SNEGSKA (reference sequence). CDR3 sequence reads: CSWRSGQGSSPLHF. CDR3 bases: TGCAGTTGGAGGAGTGGACAGGGGAGCTCACCCCTCCACTTT.

V is TRBV12-3 or TRBV12-4 and J is TRBJ1-5, with D perhaps matching TRBD1 (6 bases). V lost 0 bases and J lost 4, with 16 bases in between. CDR3 length equals 17 residues. The CDR3 loop is CASSLALGIRGNQPQHF. The CDR3 nucleotides read TGTGCCAGCAGTTTAGCGCTAGGCATTAGGGGGAATCAGCCCCAGCATTTT.